Listed below are T cell receptor beta chains from one sample, sequenced in a study of cytomegalovirus exposure and HLA in healthy donors. The method was immunoSEQ multiplex PCR; TCRdb's version includes in-frame clones alone and lacks a portion of them. The sample carries 200,000 or so clones, 85% to 90% recorded once. The sequencing input was PBMCs. The source of these receptors is a woman aged 18-35 years in good health and CMV-seronegative. Both conserved end residues are part of each CDR3. The D gene is left open where the match is weak. The listing skips clone size in some rows; elsewhere it reads once, few, many or a size class.

J gene | D gene | clone size | V gene | CDR3 protein | CDR3 DNA
TRBJ2-2 | TRBD1 | . | TRBV5-6 | CASSLEQGTNTGELFF | TGTGCCAGCAGCCTAGAACAGGGGACGAACACCGGGGAGCTGTTTTTT
TRBJ1-2 | . | . | TRBV2 | CASSVTTPMQGDGYTF | TGTGCCAGCAGCGTAACAACACCCATGCAGGGTGACGGCTACACCTTC
TRBJ1-1 | TRBD1 | . | TRBV5-7 | CASSFRGPTNTEAFF | TGTGCCAGCAGCTTCAGGGGGCCTACTAACACTGAAGCTTTCTTT
TRBJ1-1 | . | . | TRBV5-1 | CASSLADRNTPMNTEAFF | TGCGCCAGCAGCTTGGCGGACAGAAACACCCCTATGAACACTGAAGCTTTCTTT
TRBJ1-1 | . | . | TRBV7-8 | CASSRNLNLDTEAFF | TGTGCCAGCAGCCGCAATCTAAACTTGGACACTGAAGCTTTCTTT
TRBJ1-2 | . | . | TRBV28 | CASSLGWTERGYGYTF | TGTGCCAGCAGTTTAGGGTGGACTGAGAGAGGGTATGGCTACACCTTC
TRBJ1-5 | . | . | TRBV2 | CASKLAPGKNQPQHF | TGTGCCAGCAAGTTGGCGCCAGGGAAGAATCAGCCCCAGCATTTT
TRBJ2-7 | . | . | TRBV29-1 | CSAISRGHYEQYF | TGCAGCGCAATAAGCCGGGGACACTACGAGCAGTACTTC
TRBJ2-5 | TRBD2 | . | TRBV27 | CASSPYSGRLETQYF | TGTGCCAGCAGCCCATATAGCGGGAGATTAGAGACCCAGTACTTC
TRBJ1-1 | TRBD1 | . | TRBV27 | CASSLFQGAGSEAFF | TGTGCCAGCAGTTTATTTCAGGGGGCGGGATCTGAAGCTTTCTTT
TRBJ2-7 | TRBD2 | . | TRBV29-1 | CSVVGLAGGTEQYF | TGCAGCGTTGTCGGACTAGCGGGAGGTACCGAGCAGTACTTC
TRBJ2-7 | TRBD2 | . | TRBV6-5 | CASSLGAGYYEQYF | TGTGCCAGCAGCCTGGGAGCGGGATACTACGAGCAGTACTTC
TRBJ1-2 | . | . | TRBV5-1 | CASSLGQGFDGYTF | TGCGCCAGCAGCTTGGGTCAGGGGTTTGATGGCTACACCTTC
TRBJ2-1 | TRBD2 | . | TRBV9 | CASSDSGSDYDEQFF | TGTGCCAGCAGCGATAGCGGGAGTGACTACGATGAGCAGTTCTTC
TRBJ2-1 | . | . | TRBV11-2 | CASSLFQDHGVF | TGTGCCAGCAGCTTATTCCAGGACCACGGGGTCTTC
TRBJ2-7 | . | few | TRBV2 | CASSIGDEQYF | TGTGCCAGCAGTATCGGGGACGAGCAGTACTTC